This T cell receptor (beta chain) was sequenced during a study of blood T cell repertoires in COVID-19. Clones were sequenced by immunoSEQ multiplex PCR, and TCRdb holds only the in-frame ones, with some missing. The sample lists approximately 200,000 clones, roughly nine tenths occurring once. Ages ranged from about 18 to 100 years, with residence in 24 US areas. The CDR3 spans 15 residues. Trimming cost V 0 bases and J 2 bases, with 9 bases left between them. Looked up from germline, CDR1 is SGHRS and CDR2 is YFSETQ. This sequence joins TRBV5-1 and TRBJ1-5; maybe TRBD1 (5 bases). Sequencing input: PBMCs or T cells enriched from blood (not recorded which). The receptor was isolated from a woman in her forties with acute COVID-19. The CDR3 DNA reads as TGCGCCAGCAGCTTGGCAGGGAATGGCAATCAGCCCCAGCATTTT. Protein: CASSLAGNGNQPQHF.